What follows is one T cell receptor (beta chain) and its context. The antigen remains undetermined. PCR involved 60 Vbeta and 13 Jbeta primers. The data were produced by immunoSEQ multiplex PCR, yet TCRdb's version contains in-frame clones alone and is incomplete. Of 200,000 or so clones in the sample, 65% to 90% are singletons; the top ten hold roughly 1.3%. The source of the sample is a study of cytomegalovirus exposure and HLA in healthy donors. Study in general: The roughly 120 million unique TCR beta sequences, from about 180 million T cells, were found by an earlier analysis. Whole-study results and caveats: In a later analysis, at a false discovery rate of 0.05, under 20,000 TCR beta sequences were associated with HLA alleles. According to an earlier analysis, most TCR beta V segments yielded productive rearrangements about 87% or about 30% of the time. There were some public TCRs occurring in many donors, but most TCR sequences were rare.

The CDR3 has 18 amino acids. Germline V lookup: CDR1 SGDLS, CDR2 YYNGEE. Trimming took 2 bases from V and 3 from J; bases not matched to a gene: 13. Sample: PBMCs. The TCR comes from a girl aged 5-17 years in good health and CMV-seronegative. This chain links TRBV9 with TRBJ2-7; 11 bases align to TRBD2. CDR3 bases: TGTGCCAGCAGCGTGCGTAGATGGACGACTAGCGGGGACTACGAGCAGTACTTC. Protein product: CASSVRRWTTSGDYEQYF. The full variable domain, in which reference TRBV9 and TRBJ2-7 provide the parts outside the CDR3, is DSGVTQTPKHLITATGQRVTLRCSPRSGDLSVYWYQQSLDQGLQFLIQYYNGEERAKGNILERFSAQQFPDLHSELNLSSLELGDSALYFCASSVRRWTTSGDYEQYFGPGTRLTVT.